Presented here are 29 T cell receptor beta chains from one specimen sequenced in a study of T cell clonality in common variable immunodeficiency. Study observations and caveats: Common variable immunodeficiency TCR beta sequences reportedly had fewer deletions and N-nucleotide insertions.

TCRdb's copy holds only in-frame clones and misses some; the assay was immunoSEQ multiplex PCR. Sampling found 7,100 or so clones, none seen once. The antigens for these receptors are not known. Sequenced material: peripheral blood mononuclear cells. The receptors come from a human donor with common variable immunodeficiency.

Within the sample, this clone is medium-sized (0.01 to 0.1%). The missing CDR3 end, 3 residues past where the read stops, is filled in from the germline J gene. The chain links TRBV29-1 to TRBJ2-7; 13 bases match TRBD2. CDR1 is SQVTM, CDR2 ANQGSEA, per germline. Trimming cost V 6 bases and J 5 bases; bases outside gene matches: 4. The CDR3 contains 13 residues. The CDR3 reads CSVGLAGINEQYF. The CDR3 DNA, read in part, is TGCAGCGTGGGACTAGCGGGAATCAACGAG.

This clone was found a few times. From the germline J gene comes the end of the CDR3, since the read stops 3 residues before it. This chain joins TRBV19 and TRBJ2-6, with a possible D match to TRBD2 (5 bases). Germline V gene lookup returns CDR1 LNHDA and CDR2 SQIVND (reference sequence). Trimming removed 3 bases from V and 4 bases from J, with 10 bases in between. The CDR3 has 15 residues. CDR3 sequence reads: CASSIGVRGANVLTF. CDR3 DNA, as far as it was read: TGTGCCAGTAGTATCGGGGTTCGAGGGGCCAACGTC. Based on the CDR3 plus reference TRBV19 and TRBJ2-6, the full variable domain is DGGITQSPKYLFRKEGQNVTLSCEQNLNHDAMYWYRQDPGQGLRLIYYSQIVNDFQKGDIAEGYSVSREKKESFPLTVTSAQKNPTAFYLCASSIGVRGANVLTFGAGSRLTVL.

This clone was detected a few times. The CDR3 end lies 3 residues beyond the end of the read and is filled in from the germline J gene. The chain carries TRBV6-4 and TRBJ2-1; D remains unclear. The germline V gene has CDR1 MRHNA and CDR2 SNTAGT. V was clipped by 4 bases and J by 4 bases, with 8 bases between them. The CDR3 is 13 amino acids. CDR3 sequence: CASSARSYNEQFF. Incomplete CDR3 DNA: TGTGCCAGCAGTGCTCGTTCGTACAATGAG.

CDR3 in amino acids: CASSLDRARYEQYF. CDR3 bases read: TGTGCCAGCAGCTTAGACAGGGCACGCTACGAG. The chain carries TRBV7-2 and TRBJ2-7, with TRBD1 as a possible D gene (6 bases). The read is 3 residues too short to cover the CDR3 end, so that end is filled in from the germline J gene. Trimming took off 1 base at V and 3 bases at J, with 10 bases between the two ends. The germline CDR1 and CDR2 sequences are SGHTA and FQGNSA. CDR3 length equals 14 residues.

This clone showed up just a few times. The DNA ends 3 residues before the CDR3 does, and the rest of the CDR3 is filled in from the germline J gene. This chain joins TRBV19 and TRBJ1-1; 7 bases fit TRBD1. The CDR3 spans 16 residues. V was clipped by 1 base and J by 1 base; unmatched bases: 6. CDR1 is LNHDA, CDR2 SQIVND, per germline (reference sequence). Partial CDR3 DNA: TGTGCCAGTAGTATAGGCTCCAGGGGGACGAACACTGAA. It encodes CASSIGSRGTNTE. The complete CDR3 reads CASSIGSRGTNTEAFF.

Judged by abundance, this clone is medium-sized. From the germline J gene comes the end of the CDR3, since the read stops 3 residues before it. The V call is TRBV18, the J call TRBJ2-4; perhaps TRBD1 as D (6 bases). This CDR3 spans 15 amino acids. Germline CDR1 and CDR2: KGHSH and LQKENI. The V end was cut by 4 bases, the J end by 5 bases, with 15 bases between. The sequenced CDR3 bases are TGTGCCAGCTCACAAACCACAGGGTTGGAAAACATT. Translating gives CASSQTTGLENI. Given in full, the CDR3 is CASSQTTGLENIQYF.

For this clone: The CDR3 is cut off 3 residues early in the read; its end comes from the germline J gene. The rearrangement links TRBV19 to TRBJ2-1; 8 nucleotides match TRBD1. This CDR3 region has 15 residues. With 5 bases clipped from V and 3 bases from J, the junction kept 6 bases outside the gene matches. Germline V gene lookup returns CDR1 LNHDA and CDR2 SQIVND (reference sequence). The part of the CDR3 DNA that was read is TGTGCCAGTAGTCCAGACAGGGGTATCTACAATGAG. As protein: CASSPDRGIYNE. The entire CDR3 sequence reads CASSPDRGIYNEQFF. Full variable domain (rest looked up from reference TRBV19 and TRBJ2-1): DGGITQSPKYLFRKEGQNVTLSCEQNLNHDAMYWYRQDPGQGLRLIYYSQIVNDFQKGDIAEGYSVSREKKESFPLTVTSAQKNPTAFYLCASSPDRGIYNEQFFGPGTRLTVL.

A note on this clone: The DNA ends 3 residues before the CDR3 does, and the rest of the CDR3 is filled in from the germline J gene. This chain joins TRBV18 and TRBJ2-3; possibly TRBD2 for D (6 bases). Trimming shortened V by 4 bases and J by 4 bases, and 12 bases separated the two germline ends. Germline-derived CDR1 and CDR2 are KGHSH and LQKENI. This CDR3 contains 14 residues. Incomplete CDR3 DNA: TGTGCCAGCTCACGGGACTCCACGGCAGATACG. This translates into CASSRDSTADT. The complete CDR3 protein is CASSRDSTADTQYF.

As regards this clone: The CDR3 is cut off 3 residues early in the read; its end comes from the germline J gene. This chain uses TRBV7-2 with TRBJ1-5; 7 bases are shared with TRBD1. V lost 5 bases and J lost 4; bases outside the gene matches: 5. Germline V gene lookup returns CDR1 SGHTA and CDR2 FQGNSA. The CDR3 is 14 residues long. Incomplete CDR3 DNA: TGTGCCAGCAGCCCAGACAGGGATAATCAGCCC. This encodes CASSPDRDNQP. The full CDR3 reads CASSPDRDNQPQHF. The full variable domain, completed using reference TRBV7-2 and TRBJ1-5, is GAGVSQSPSNKVTEKGKDVELRCDPISGHTALYWYRQSLGQGLEFLIYFQGNSAPDKSGLPSDRFSAERTGGSVSTLTIQRTQQEDSAVYLCASSPDRDNQPQHFGDGTRLSIL.

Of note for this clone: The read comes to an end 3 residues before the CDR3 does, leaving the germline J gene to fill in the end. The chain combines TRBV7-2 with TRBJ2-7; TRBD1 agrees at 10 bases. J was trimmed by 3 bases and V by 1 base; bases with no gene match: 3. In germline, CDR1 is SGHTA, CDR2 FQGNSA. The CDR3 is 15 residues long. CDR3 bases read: TGTGCCAGCAGCTTAGGGACAGGGGGAGACTACGAG. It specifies CASSLGTGGDYE. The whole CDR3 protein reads CASSLGTGGDYEQYF. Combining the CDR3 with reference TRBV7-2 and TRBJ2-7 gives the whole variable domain GAGVSQSPSNKVTEKGKDVELRCDPISGHTALYWYRQSLGQGLEFLIYFQGNSAPDKSGLPSDRFSAERTGGSVSTLTIQRTQQEDSAVYLCASSLGTGGDYEQYFGPGTRLTVT.

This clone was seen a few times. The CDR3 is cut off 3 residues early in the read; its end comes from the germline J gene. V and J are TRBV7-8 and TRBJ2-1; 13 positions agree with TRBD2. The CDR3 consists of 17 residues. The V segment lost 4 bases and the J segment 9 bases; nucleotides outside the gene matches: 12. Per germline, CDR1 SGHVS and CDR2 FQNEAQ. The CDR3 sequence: CASSSFPGLAGRGEQFF. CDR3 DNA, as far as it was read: TGTGCCAGCAGCTCTTTCCCGGGACTAGCGGGGAGGGGTGAG. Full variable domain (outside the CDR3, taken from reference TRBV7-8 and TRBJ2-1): GAGVSQSPRYKVAKRGQDVALRCDPISGHVSLFWYQQALGQGPEFLTYFQNEAQLDKSGLPSDRFFAERPEGSVSTLKIQRTQQEDSAVYLCASSSFPGLAGRGEQFFGPGTRLTVL.

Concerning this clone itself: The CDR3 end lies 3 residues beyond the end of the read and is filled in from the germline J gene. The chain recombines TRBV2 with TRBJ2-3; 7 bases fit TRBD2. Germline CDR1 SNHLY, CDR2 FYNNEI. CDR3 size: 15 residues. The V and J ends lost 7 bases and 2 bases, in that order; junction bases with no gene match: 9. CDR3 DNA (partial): TGTGCCAGCAAATGGGCGGGAGAAACCACAGATACG. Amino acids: CASKWAGETTDT. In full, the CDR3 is CASKWAGETTDTQYF.

The CDR3 sequence: CASSNSGGGREQFF. The part of the CDR3 DNA that was read is TGTGCCAGTAGTAATTCGGGCGGGGGCCGTGAG. The rearrangement links TRBV19 to TRBJ2-1, with D possibly being TRBD2 (7 bases). The CDR3 end falls 3 residues outside the read, so it is completed with the germline J gene. The CDR3 contains 14 residues. Germline values: CDR1 LNHDA, CDR2 SQIVND (reference sequence). V lost 4 bases to trimming and J lost 9 bases, with 16 bases between them.

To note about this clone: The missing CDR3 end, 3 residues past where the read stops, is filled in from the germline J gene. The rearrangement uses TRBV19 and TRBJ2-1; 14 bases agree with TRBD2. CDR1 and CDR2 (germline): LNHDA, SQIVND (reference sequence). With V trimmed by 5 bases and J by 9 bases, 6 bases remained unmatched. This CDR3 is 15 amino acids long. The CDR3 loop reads CASSLGLAGVSEQFF. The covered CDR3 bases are TGTGCCAGTAGTTTGGGACTAGCGGGAGTCAGTGAG.

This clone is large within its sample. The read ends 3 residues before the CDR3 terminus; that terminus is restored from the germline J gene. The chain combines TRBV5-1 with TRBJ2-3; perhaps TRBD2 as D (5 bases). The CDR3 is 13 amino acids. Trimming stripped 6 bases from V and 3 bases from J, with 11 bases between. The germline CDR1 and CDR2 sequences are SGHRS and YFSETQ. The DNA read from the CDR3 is TGCGCCAGCATGAGCGGATTTACAGATACG. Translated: CASMSGFTDT. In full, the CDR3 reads CASMSGFTDTQYF. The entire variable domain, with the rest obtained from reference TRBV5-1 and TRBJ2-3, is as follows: KAGVTQTPRYLIKTRGQQVTLSCSPISGHRSVSWYQQTPGQGLQFLFEYFSETQRNKGNFPGRFSGRQFSNSRSEMNVSTLELGDSALYLCASMSGFTDTQYFGPGTRLTVL.

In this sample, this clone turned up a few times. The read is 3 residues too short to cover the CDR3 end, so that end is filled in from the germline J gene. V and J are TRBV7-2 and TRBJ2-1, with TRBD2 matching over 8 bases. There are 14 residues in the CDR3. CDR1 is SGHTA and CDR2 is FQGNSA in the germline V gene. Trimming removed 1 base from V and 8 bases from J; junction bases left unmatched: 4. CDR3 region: CASSLVAGGHEQFF. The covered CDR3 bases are TGTGCCAGCAGCTTAGTTGCGGGAGGTCATGAG.

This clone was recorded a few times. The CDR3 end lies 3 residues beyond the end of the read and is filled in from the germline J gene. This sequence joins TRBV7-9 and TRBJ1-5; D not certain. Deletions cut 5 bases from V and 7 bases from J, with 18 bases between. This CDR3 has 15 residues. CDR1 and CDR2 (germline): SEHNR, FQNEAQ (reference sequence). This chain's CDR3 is CASSPADPGEQPQHF. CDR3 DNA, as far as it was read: TGTGCCAGCAGCCCAGCGGATCCGGGAGAGCAGCCC.

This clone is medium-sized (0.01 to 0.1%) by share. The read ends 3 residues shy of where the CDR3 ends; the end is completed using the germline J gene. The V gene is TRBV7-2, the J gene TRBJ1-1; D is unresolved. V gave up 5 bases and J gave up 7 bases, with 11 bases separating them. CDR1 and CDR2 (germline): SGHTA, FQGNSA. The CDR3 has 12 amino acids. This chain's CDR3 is CASSRSPGEAFF. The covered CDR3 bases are TGTGCCAGCAGCCGAAGCCCAGGTGAA.

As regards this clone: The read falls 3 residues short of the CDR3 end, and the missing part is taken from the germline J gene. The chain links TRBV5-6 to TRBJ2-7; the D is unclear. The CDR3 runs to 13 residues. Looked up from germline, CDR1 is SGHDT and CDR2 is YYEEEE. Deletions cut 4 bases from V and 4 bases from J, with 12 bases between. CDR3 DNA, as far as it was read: TGTGCCAGCAGCATCTCTTCTGTTTACGAG. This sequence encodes CASSISSVYE. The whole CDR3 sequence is CASSISSVYEQYF.

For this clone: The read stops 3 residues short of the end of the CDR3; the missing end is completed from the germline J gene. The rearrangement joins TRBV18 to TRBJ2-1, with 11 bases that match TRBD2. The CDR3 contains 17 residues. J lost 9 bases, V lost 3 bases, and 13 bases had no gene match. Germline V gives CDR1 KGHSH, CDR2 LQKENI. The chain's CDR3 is CASSPRDTSGSSGEQFF. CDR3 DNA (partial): TGTGCCAGCTCACCTCGAGACACTAGCGGGAGCTCGGGTGAG.

The part of the CDR3 DNA that was read is TGTGCCAGCTCACTTGAGGAGGGGATAGCTGGC. It codes for CASSLEEGIAG. The complete CDR3 sequence is CASSLEEGIAGYTF. J is TRBJ1-2 and V is TRBV18, with D tentatively TRBD1 (5 bases). The read ends 3 residues early relative to the CDR3; the germline J gene fills the gap. The germline V and J ends were trimmed by 4 bases and 7 bases, with 16 bases remaining between them. Germline CDR1 KGHSH, CDR2 LQKENI. The CDR3 sequence is 14 residues long.

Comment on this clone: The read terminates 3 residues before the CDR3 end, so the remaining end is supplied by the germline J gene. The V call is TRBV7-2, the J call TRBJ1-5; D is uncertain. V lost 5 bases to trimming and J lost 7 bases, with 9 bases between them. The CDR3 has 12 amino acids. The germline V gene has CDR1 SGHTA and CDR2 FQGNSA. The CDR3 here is CASSESGQPQHF. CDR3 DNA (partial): TGTGCCAGCAGCGAGAGCGGCCAGCCC.

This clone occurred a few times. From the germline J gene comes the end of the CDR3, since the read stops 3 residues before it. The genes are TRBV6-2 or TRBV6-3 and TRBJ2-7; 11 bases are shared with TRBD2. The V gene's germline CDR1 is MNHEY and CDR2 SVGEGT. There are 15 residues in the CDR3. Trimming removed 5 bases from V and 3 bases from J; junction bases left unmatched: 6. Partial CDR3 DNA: TGTGCCAGCAGTAACGGACTAGCGGGTAGCTACGAG. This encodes CASSNGLAGSYE. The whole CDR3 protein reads CASSNGLAGSYEQYF.

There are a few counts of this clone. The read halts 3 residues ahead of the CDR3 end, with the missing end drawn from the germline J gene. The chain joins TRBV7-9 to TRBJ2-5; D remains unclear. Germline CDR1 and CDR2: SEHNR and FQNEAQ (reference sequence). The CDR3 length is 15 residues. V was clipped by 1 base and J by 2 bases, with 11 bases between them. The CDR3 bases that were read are TGTGCCAGCAGCTTAGATGTGGGCGCACAAGAGACC. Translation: CASSLDVGAQET. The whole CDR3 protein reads CASSLDVGAQETQYF.

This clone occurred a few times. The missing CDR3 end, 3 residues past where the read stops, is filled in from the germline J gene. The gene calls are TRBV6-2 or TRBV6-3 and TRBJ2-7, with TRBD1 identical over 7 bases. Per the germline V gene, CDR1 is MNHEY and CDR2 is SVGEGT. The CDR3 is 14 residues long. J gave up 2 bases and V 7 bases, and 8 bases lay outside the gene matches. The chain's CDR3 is CASTLGGMAYEQYF. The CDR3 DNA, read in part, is TGTGCCAGCACTCTAGGGGGCATGGCCTACGAG.

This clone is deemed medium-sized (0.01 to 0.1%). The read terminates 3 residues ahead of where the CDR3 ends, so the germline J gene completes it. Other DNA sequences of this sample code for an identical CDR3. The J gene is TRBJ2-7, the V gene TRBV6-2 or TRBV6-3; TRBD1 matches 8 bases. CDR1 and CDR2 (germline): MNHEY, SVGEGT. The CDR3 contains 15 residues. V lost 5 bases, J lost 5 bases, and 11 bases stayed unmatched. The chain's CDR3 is CASSRSQGAVDEQYF. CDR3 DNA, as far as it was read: TGTGCCAGCAGTAGATCTCAGGGGGCGGTTGACGAG.

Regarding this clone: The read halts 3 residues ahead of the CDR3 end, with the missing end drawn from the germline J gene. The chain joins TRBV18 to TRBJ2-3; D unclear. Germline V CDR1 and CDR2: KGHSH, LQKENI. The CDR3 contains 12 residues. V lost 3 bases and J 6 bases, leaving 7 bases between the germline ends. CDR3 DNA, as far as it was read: TGTGCCAGCTCACCTTATTCGGATACG. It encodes CASSPYSDT. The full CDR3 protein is CASSPYSDTQYF.

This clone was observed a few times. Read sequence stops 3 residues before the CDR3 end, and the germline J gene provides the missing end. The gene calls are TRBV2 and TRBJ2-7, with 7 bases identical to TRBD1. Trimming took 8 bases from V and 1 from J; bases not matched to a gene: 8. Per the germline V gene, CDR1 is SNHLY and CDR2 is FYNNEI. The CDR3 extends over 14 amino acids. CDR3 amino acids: CASSDRPLSYEQYF. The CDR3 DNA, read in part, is TGTGCCAGCTCGGACAGGCCCTTATCCTACGAG.

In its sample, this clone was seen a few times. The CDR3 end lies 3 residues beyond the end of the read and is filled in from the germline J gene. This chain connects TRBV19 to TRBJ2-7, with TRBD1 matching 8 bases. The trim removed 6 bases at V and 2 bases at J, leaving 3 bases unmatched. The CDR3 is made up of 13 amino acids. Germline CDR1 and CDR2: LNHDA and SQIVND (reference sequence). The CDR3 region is CASSQQGAYEQYF. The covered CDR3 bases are TGTGCCAGTAGCCAACAGGGGGCCTACGAG.